This T cell receptor (beta chain) was retrieved from a study of identical twins. Healthy Caucasian individuals made up all the donors. Overall study results and limits: While abundant cord blood beta clonotypes carried fewer insertions, memory repertoires showed no such pattern.

This CDR3 spans 15 amino acids. Trimming shortened V by 8 bases and J by 0 bases, and 16 bases separated the two germline ends. A word on this clonotype: The antigen remains undetermined.

TCRdb re-called the 5' RACE reads through MiXCR, storing one row per CDR3 protein. The table lists 640,000 or so distinct CDR3 sequences, 6% to 6.5% of them singletons. The receptor was derived from a man in his late teens or twenties in good health. The sample was naive T cells sorted from blood. This sequence joins TRBV12-3 or TRBV12-4 and TRBJ1-2; tentatively, D is TRBD1 (6 bases). DNA for the CDR3: TGTGCCAGCGCGAGGACAGTGGGAGCTAACTATGGCTACACCTTC. Its protein product is CASARTVGANYGYTF.